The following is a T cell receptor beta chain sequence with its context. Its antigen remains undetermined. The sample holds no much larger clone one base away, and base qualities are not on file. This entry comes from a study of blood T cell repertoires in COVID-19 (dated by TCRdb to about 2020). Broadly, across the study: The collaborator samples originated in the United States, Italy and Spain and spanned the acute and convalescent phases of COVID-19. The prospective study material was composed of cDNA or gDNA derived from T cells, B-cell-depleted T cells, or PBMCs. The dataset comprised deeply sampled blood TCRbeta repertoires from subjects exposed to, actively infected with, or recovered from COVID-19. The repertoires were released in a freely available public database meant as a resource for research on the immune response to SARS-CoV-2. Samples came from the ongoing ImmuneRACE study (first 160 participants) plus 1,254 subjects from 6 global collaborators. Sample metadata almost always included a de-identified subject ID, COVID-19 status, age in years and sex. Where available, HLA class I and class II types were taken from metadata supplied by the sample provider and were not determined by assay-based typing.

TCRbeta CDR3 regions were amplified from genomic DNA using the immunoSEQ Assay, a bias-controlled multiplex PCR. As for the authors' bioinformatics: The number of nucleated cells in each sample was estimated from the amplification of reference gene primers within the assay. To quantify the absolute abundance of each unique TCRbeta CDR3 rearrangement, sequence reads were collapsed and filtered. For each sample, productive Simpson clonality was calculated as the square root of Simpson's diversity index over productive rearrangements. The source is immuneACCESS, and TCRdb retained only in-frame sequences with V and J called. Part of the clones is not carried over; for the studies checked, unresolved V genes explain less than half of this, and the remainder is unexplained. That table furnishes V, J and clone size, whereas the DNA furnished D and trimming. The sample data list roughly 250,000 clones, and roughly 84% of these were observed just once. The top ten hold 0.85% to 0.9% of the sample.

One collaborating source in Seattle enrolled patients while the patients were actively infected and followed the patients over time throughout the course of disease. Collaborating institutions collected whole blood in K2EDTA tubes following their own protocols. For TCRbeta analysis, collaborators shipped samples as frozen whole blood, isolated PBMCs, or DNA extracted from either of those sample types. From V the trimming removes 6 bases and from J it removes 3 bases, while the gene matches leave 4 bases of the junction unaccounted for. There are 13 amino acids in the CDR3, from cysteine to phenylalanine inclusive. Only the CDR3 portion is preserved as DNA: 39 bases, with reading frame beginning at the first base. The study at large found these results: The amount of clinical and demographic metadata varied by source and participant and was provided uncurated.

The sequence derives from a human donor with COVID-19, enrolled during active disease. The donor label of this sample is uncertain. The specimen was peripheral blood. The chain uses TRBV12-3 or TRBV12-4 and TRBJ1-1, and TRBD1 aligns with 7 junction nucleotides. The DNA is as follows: TGTGCCAGCAGGGGGACAGTATACACTGAAGCTTTCTTT. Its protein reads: CASRGTVYTEAFF.